This entry lists 3 T cell receptor beta chains sequenced from one sample in a study of shared clonotypes between healthy human individuals. Clones were read by immunoSEQ multiplex PCR, and TCRdb kept only the in-frame ones, dropping some. The profile shows around 2.5 million clones, approximately 93% of them singletons. Sequenced material: naive CD4+ T cells from PBMCs. Regarding subset: CD45RA+ positively selected. Source of these receptors: a man aged 18 to 35 in good health. Some clones in this sample may be carry-over from other donors' samples.

This clone was recorded a few times. The gene calls are TRBV7-9 and TRBJ1-1; D not resolved. Trimming stripped 4 bases from V and 3 bases from J, with 6 bases between. This CDR3 has 12 residues. Germline CDR1 is SEHNR and CDR2 is FQNEAQ (reference sequence). CDR3 DNA sequence: TGTGCCAGCAGCTCCGCAGACACTGAAGCTTTCTTT. Translation: CASSSADTEAFF.

V usage is TRBV6-5 and J usage is TRBJ2-4, with 7 bases lining up with TRBD2. Per germline, CDR1 MNHEY and CDR2 SVGAGI. J lost 0 bases, V lost 4 bases, and 3 bases had no gene match. This CDR3 comprises 15 residues. The CDR3 reads CASSSSGVAKNIQYF. In nucleotides, the CDR3 is TGTGCCAGCAGTTCTAGCGGAGTAGCCAAAAACATTCAGTACTTC.

V gene TRBV4-2 combines with J gene TRBJ2-3; D uncertain. The CDR3 length is 14 residues. Germline V lookup: CDR1 LGHNA, CDR2 YNFKEQ. Trimming pared 7 bases from V and 3 bases from J, leaving 14 bases between. The chain's CDR3 is CASNPRAGTDTQYF. The CDR3 DNA follows: TGTGCCAGCAACCCCCGTGCCGGAACAGATACGCAGTATTTT.